These 9 T cell receptor beta chains were sequenced from one sample in a study of CD8 T cells in Susac syndrome. Random-hexamer reverse transcription was applied to about 0.5 to 1 ug RNA. TCRdb re-derived calls from the immunoSEQ multiplex PCR reads in MiXCR, one entry per CDR3 protein. The repertoire holds 180,000 or so distinct CDR3 sequences, roughly 94% seen once, with 0.099% in the top ten. Sequenced sample: CD4+ T cells from PBMCs. The origin of the receptors is a human donor with Susac syndrome.

The chain employs TRBV7-9 and TRBJ2-1, with D perhaps matching TRBD2 (5 bases). Deletions cut 4 bases from V and 4 bases from J, with 14 bases between. Germline V lookup: CDR1 SEHNR, CDR2 FQNEAQ (reference sequence). There are 15 residues in the CDR3. In nucleotides, the CDR3 is TGTGCCAGCAGCTCTTCGAGGGCCTTATACAATGAGCAGTTCTTC. It yields the protein CASSSSRALYNEQFF.

This chain joins TRBV3-1 and TRBJ2-4, with TRBD1 matching 9 bases. CDR3 length: 14 residues. Per germline, CDR1 LGHDT and CDR2 YNNKEL (reference sequence). J was trimmed by 7 bases and V by 5 bases; bases with no gene match: 6. CDR3 nucleotides: TGTGCCAGCAGCGGAGCTGACAGGGGGAACATTCAGTACTTC. Translated: CASSGADRGNIQYF.

The rearrangement links TRBV7-2 to TRBJ2-5, with 15 bases fitting TRBD2. Germline V gene sequence: CDR1 SGHTA, CDR2 FQGNSA. The length of the CDR3 is 18 residues. V lost 4 bases and J lost 4; bases outside the gene matches: 10. In nucleotides, the CDR3 is TGTGCCAGCAGCTACACTCACCCGGGACTAGCGGGGGGAGAGACCCAGTACTTC. Its protein is CASSYTHPGLAGGETQYF.

V usage is TRBV4-1 and J usage is TRBJ2-1, with 10 bases fitting TRBD2. The trim removed 5 bases at V and 8 bases at J, leaving 9 bases unmatched. Germline CDR1 reads MGHRA; CDR2 reads YSYEKL. The CDR3 runs to 15 residues. The CDR3 bases are TGCGCCAGCAGCGGAGCGGGGGGGCGCCTCGATGAGCAGTTCTTC. Translating it yields CASSGAGGRLDEQFF.

The V gene is TRBV27, the J gene TRBJ2-3; no clear D. The V end lost 6 bases, the J end lost 0 bases, and 19 bases lay between the germline ends. Germline V gene lookup returns CDR1 MNHEY and CDR2 SMNVEV (reference sequence). The CDR3 runs 17 residues. CDR3: CASRPPLGTSSTDTQYF. CDR3 sequence (DNA): TGTGCCAGCAGGCCACCTTTGGGAACCAGCAGCACAGATACGCAGTATTTT.

This clonotype was counted only a few times. The chain has TRBV3-1 and TRBJ2-7; 9 bases fit TRBD2. This CDR3 region has 14 residues. Germline loops: CDR1 LGHDT, CDR2 YNNKEL (reference sequence). With 5 bases clipped from V and 2 bases from J, the junction kept 4 bases outside the gene matches. CDR3 region: CASSLAGAAYEQYF. The CDR3 nucleotides read TGTGCCAGCAGCTTAGCGGGAGCGGCCTACGAGCAGTACTTC.

The rearrangement joins TRBV20-1 to TRBJ1-3; no clear D. Trimming cost V 3 bases and J 2 bases, with 8 bases left between them. Germline lookup yields CDR1 DFQATT and CDR2 SNEGSKA (reference sequence). There are 13 residues in the CDR3. CDR3 protein: CSARAPAGNTIYF. The DNA for the CDR3 is TGCAGTGCTAGGGCGCCAGCTGGAAACACCATATATTTT.

This chain links TRBV10-3 with TRBJ2-7; no firm D call. Germline CDR1 is ENHRY and CDR2 is SYGVKD. The V gene lost 3 bases and the J gene lost 4 bases, with 7 bases spanning the gap. The CDR3 has 12 amino acids. CDR3: CAISESMYEQYF. DNA of the CDR3: TGTGCCATCAGTGAATCGATGTACGAGCAGTACTTC.

The V call is TRBV20-1, the J call TRBJ1-4; a weak D match, TRBD1 (5 bases). Trimming left V 0 bases short and J 0 bases short, with 11 bases between. CDR3 length equals 16 residues. The germline V gene encodes CDR1 DFQATT and CDR2 SNEGSKA (reference sequence). CDR3 sequence (DNA): TGCAGTGCTAGAGATGGGGACGCAGCAACTAATGAAAAACTGTTTTTT. It codes for CSARDGDAATNEKLFF.